This TCR beta chain was retrieved from a study of response to subunit inactivated influenza vaccine. Study results and limitations: Researchers suggested that each seasonal influenza vaccination recruits few new T cells.

This clonotype appeared many times. What it binds is not known. TCRdb analysed the RT-PCR reads with MiXCR anew, one entry per CDR3 protein. The sample consists of 600,000 to 850,000 distinct CDR3 sequences, around 13% of them appearing once. Sequenced material: PBMCs from blood, taken around 15 days before vaccination. The TCR sequence derives from a man aged 45-65 years who received an inactivated influenza vaccine.

DNA for the CDR3: TGTGCCAGCAGTTTCCGAGGGAGCAATGAAAAACTGTTTTTT. Its translation: CASSFRGSNEKLFF. The rearrangement links TRBV27 to TRBJ1-4, with D unclear. Germline assignment: CDR1 MNHEY and CDR2 SMNVEV (reference sequence). This CDR3 has 14 residues. V shed 3 bases and J shed 5 bases, with 10 bases lying between them.